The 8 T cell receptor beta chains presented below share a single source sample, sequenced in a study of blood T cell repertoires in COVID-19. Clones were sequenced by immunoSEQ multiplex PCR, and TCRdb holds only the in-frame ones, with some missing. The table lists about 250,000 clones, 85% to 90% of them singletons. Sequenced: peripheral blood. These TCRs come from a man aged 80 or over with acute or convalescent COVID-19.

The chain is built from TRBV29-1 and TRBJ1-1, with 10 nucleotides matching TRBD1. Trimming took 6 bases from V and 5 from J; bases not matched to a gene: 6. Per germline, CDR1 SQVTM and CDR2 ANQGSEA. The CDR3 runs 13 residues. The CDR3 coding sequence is TGCAGCGTCCGGACAGGGGGGGAGACTGAAGCTTTCTTT. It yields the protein CSVRTGGETEAFF. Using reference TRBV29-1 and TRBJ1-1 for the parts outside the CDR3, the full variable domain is SAVISQKPSRDICQRGTSLTIQCQVDSQVTMMFWYRQQPGQSLTLIATANQGSEATYESGFVIDKFPISRPNLTFSTLTVSNMSPEDSSIYLCSVRTGGETEAFFGQGTRLTVV.

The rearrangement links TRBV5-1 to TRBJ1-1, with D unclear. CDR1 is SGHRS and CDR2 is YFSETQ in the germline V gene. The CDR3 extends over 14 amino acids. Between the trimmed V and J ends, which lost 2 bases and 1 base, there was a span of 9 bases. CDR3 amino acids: CASSLSGTNTEAFF. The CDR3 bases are TGCGCCAGCAGCTTAAGCGGCACGAACACTGAAGCTTTCTTT. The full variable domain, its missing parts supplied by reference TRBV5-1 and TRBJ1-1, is KAGVTQTPRYLIKTRGQQVTLSCSPISGHRSVSWYQQTPGQGLQFLFEYFSETQRNKGNFPGRFSGRQFSNSRSEMNVSTLELGDSALYLCASSLSGTNTEAFFGQGTRLTVV.

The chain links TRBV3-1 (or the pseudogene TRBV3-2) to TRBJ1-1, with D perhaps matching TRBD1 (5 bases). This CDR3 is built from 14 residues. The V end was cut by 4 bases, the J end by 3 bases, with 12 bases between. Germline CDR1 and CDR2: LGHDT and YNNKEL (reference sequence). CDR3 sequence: CASSRTAGDTEAFF. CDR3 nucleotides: TGTGCCAGCAGCCGGACGGCGGGGGACACTGAAGCTTTCTTT.

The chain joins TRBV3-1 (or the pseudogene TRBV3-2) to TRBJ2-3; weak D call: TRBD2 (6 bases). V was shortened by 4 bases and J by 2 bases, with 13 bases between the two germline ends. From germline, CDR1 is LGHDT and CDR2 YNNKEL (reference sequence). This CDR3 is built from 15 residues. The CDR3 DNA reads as TGTGCCAGCAGCCCCTGGCGCGGGGACACAGATACGCAGTATTTT. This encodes CASSPWRGDTDTQYF.

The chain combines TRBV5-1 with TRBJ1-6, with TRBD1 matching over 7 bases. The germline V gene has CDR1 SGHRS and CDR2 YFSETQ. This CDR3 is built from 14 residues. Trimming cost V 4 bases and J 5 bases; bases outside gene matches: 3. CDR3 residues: CASSRDSHNSPLHF. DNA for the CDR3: TGCGCCAGCAGCCGGGACAGTCATAATTCACCCCTCCACTTT.

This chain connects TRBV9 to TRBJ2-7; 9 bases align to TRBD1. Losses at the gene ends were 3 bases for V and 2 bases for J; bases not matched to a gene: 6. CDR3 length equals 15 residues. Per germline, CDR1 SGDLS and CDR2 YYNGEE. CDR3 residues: CASSGGRQGAYEQYF. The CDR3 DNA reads TGTGCCAGCAGCGGCGGGCGACAGGGGGCCTACGAGCAGTACTTC.

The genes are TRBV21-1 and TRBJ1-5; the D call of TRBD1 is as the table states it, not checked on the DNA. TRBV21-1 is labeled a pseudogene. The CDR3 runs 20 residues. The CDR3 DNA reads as TGTGCCAGCAGCAAAGCAAATCAGGGTAGGAGAATTTATAGCAATCAGCCCCAGCATTTT. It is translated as CASSKANQGRRIYSNQPQHF.

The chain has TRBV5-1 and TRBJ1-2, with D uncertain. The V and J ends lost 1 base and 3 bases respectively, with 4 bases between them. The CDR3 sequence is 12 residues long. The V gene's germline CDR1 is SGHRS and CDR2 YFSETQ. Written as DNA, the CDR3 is TGCGCCAGCAGCTTGACAGACTATGGCTACACCTTC. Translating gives CASSLTDYGYTF.